The T cell receptor (beta chain) under discussion was sequenced for a study of blood T cells in healthy people across ages. This clonotype was seen a few times. The CDR3 is 13 residues long. Germline CDR1 reads ENHRY; CDR2 reads SYGVKD. V was shortened by 7 bases and J by 2 bases, with 11 bases between the two germline ends. A second about 7 to 11 cycle PCR used barcoded and J-beta primers. TCRdb passed the 5' RACE reads through MiXCR, listing each CDR3 protein once. The table records about 1,800,000 distinct CDR3 sequences, 25% to 30% of them present only once. Input material: blood. The clonotype comes from a woman aged 25 to 45 in good health. The chain links TRBV10-3 to TRBJ1-2; maybe TRBD1 (5 bases). CDR3 nucleotides: TGTGCCATCACCAAGGCAGGGAACTATGGCTACACCTTC. Translation: CAITKAGNYGYTF.